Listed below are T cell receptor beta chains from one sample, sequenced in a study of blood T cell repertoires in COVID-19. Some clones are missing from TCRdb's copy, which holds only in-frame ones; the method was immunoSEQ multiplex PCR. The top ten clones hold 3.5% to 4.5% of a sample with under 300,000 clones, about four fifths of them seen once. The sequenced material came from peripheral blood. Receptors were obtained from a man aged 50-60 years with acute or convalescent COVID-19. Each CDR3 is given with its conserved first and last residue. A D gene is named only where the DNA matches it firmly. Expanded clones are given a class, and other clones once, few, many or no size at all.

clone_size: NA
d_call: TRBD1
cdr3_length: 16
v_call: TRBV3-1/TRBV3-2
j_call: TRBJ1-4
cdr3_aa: CASSQDPGQAREKLFF
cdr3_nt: TGTGCCAGCAGCCAGGACCCGGGACAGGCGAGGGAAAAACTGTTTTTT

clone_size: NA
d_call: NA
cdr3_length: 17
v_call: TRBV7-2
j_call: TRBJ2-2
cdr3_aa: CASSRTEAELNTGELFF
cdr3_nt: TGTGCCAGCAGCCGCACGGAAGCGGAGTTGAACACCGGGGAGCTGTTTTTT

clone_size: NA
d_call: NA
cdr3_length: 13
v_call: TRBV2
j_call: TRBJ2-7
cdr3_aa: CASRVLLTYEQYF
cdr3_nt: TGTGCCAGCAGGGTACTTCTAACCTACGAGCAGTACTTC

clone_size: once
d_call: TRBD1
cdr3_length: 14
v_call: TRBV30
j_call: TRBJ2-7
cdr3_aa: CAWTATGSSYEQYF
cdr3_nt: TGTGCCTGGACCGCGACAGGGAGCTCCTACGAGCAGTACTTC

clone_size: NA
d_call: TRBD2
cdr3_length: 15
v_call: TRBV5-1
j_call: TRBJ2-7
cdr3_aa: CASSLLAGPSYEQYF
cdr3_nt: TGCGCCAGCAGCTTGTTAGCGGGACCCTCCTACGAGCAGTACTTC

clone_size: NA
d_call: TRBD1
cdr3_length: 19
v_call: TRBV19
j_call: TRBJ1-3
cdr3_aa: CASSRWGQGFSGSGNTIYF
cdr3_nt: TGTGCCAGTAGTCGTTGGGGACAGGGGTTTTCGGGCTCTGGAAACACCATATATTTT

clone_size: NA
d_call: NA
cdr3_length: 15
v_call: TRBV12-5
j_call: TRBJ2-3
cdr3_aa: CASGLGRDPSDTQYF
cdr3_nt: TGTGCTAGTGGTTTGGGCCGGGATCCATCAGATACGCAGTATTTT

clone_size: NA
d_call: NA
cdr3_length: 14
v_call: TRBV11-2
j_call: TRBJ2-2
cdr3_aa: CASSSDTNTGELFF
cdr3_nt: TGTGCCAGCAGCTCCGACACGAACACCGGGGAGCTGTTTTTT

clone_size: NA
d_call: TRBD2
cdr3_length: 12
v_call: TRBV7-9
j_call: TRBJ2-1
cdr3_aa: CASSLPGGAQFF
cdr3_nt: TGTGCCAGCAGCTTACCGGGGGGTGCGCAGTTCTTC

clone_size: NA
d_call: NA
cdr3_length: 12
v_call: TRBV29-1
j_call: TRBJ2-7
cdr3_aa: CSVGPRLYEQYF
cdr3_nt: TGCAGCGTTGGTCCCAGACTCTACGAGCAGTACTTC

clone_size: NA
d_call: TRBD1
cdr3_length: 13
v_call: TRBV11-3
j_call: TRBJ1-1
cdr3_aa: CASSFSGTGHAFF
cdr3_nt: TGTGCCAGCAGCTTTTCCGGGACAGGACACGCTTTCTTT

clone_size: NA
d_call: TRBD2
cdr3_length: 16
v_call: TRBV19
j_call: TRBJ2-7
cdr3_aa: CASSISPSGRSGEQYF
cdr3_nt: TGTGCCAGTAGTATATCCCCTAGCGGGAGATCGGGAGAGCAGTACTTC

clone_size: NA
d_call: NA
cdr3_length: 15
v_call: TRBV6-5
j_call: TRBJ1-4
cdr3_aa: CASSYSGRPNEKLFF
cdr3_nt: TGTGCCAGCAGTTACTCGGGCAGACCTAATGAAAAACTGTTTTTT

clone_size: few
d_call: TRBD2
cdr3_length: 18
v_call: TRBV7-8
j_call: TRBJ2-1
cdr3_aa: CASSSRLAGPPYNNEQFF
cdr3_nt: TGTGCCAGCAGCTCACGACTAGCGGGACCCCCCTATAACAATGAGCAGTTCTTC

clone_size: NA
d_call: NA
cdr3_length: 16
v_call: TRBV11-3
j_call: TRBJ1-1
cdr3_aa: CASSGAGGAVSTEAFF
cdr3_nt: TGTGCCAGCAGCGGTGCGGGAGGGGCGGTGAGCACTGAAGCTTTCTTT

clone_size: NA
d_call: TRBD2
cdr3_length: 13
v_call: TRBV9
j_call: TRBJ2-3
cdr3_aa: CASSGPGLAGENF
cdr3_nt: TGTGCCAGCAGCGGTCCGGGACTAGCGGGGGAAAATTTT

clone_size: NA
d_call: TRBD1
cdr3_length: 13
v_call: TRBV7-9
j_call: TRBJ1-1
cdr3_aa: CASSYETGTEAFF
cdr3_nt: TGTGCCAGCAGCTACGAGACAGGGACTGAAGCTTTCTTT

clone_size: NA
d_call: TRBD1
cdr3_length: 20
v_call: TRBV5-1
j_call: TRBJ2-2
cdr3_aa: CASSFGTRWRDRSNTGELFF
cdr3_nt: TGCGCCAGCAGCTTCGGGACCCGTTGGCGGGACAGGAGTAACACCGGGGAGCTGTTTTTT

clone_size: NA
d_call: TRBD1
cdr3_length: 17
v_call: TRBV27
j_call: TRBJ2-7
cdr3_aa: CASSLRPFRGLSYEQYF
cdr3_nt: TGTGCCAGCAGTTTACGACCGTTCAGGGGGCTGTCCTACGAGCAGTACTTC

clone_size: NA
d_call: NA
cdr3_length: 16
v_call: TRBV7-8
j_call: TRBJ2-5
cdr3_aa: CASSLLRYQAQETQYF
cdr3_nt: TGTGCCAGCAGCCTACTCAGGTACCAGGCCCAAGAGACCCAGTACTTC

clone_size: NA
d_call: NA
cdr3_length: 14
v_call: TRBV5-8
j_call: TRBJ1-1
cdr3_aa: CASSFGGRDTEAFF
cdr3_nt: TGTGCCAGCAGCTTCGGAGGCAGAGACACTGAAGCTTTCTTT

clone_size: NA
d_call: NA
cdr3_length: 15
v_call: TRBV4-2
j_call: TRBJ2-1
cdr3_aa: CASSHDWTREDEQFF
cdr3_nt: TGTGCCAGCAGCCATGATTGGACCCGGGAAGATGAGCAGTTCTTC

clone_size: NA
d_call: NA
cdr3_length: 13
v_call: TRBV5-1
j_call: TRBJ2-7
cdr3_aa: CASSNQRSYEQYF
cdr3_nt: TGCGCCAGCAGCAACCAGCGGTCGTACGAGCAGTACTTC

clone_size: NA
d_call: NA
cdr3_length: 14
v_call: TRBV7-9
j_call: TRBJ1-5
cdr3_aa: CASSDQGFDQPQHF
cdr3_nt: TGTGCCAGCAGTGATCAGGGTTTTGATCAGCCCCAGCATTTT